These 3 T cell receptor beta chains were all obtained from the same sample, sequenced in a study of T cell repertoires in cytomegalovirus infection. MiXCR, applied by TCRdb to the reads, yields one record per CDR3 protein. Of about 920,000 distinct CDR3 sequences listed, roughly 31% are singletons. These receptors' antigens are unknown. The input for sequencing was cultured CD8+ T cells from PBMCs, taken from culture after CMV antigen stimulation. These receptors were collected from a human donor in good health (CMV status not recorded). Some clones in this sample may be carry-over from other donors' samples.

The V and J genes are TRBV6-2 or TRBV6-3 and TRBJ1-5; weak D call: TRBD1 (6 bases). The CDR3 is made up of 16 amino acids. The V gene lost 5 bases and the J gene lost 1 base, with 15 bases spanning the gap. The germline gives CDR1 MNHEY, CDR2 SVGEGT. The CDR3 DNA reads as TGTGCCAGCAGTACCCCGGGACAAACGAGCAATCAGCCCCAGCATTTT. Protein product: CASSTPGQTSNQPQHF.

This clonotype has a handful of counts. This chain joins TRBV4-1 and TRBJ2-5; either TRBD1 or TRBD2 may fit D (5 bases each). V was shortened by 0 bases and J by 7 bases, with 12 bases between the two germline ends. The V gene's germline CDR1 is MGHRA and CDR2 YSYEKL. This CDR3 region has 14 residues. The CDR3: CASSQEGTIRTQYF. In DNA, the CDR3 is TGCGCCAGCAGCCAAGAAGGGACGATAAGGACCCAGTACTTC.

This clonotype was seen a few times. The gene calls are TRBV25-1 and TRBJ2-3; possible D gene TRBD2, 7 bases. Germline V gives CDR1 MGHDK, CDR2 SYGVNS. The CDR3 is 16 amino acids. Trimming stripped 0 bases from V and 6 bases from J, with 16 bases between. The CDR3 here is CASSEYGGASLDTQYF. The CDR3 region has the DNA TGTGCCAGCAGTGAATATGGGGGGGCATCCTTGGATACGCAGTATTTT.